The present T cell receptor beta chain was sequenced within a study of T cell repertoires in cytomegalovirus infection. Study as a whole: Public TCR beta signatures provided an indication of both CMV infection and a matching HLA type. Regarding the study as a whole: Predominance within the ex vivo response was attributable to HLA-C-restricted CMV-specific TCR beta clonotypes. Accumulated public TCR beta family frequency recognized individuals carrying CMV together with the relevant HLA.

Germline V CDR1 and CDR2: SGHTA, FQGNSA. The CDR3 runs to 16 residues. Trimming cost V 1 base and J 0 bases, with 13 bases left between them. One entry per CDR3 protein, called by TCRdb with MiXCR from the reads. This sample has just under 550,000 distinct CDR3 sequences; 26% occur once, and the top ten carry about 13%. This clonotype was seen at least ten times. The antigen is unknown. Sequencing was performed on PBMCs. This chain links TRBV7-2 with TRBJ2-7; a weak D match, TRBD1 (5 bases). The receptor comes from a human donor in good health (CMV status not recorded). Some clones in this sample may be carry-over from other donors' samples. The CDR3 here is CASSLVFWGSSYEQYV. For the CDR3, the DNA is TGTGCCAGCAGCTTAGTATTCTGGGGCAGCTCCTACGAGCAGTACGTC.